This T cell receptor beta chain was identified in a study of yellow fever vaccine responses in identical twins. Study results and limitations: On the reported evidence, twins' vaccine T cell responses seemed partly convergent and partly personalized.

Points on this clonotype: No antigen is known for it.

In TCRdb, the RT-PCR reads were re-called with MiXCR into one record per CDR3 protein. The table has 3,000 to 3,500 distinct CDR3 sequences, approximately 90% seen once; the top ten hold around 2.6%. Trimming took off 2 bases at V and 16 bases at J, with 18 bases between the two ends. The CDR3 totals 13 residues. The germline CDR1 and CDR2 sequences are MDHEN and SYDVKM. This chain links TRBV28 with TRBJ2-1; D may be TRBD1 (5 bases). The TCR was taken from a woman under 30 who received the yellow fever vaccine. The sequencing here drew on T cells from blood (PBMCs), unsorted or a sorted subset (not recorded which), taken before or after yellow fever vaccination (not recorded which). The CDR3 nucleotides read TGTGCCAGCAGTTTAGAGTCTCTGGACAAGCGATTCTTC. This codes for CASSLESLDKRFF.